This paragraph reports one TCR beta chain. Other DNA sequences within the sample encode an identical CDR3. The data derive from a study of blood T cell repertoires in COVID-19. Generated by immunoSEQ multiplex PCR, the TCRdb table keeps only in-frame clones and is missing some. The data hold roughly 43,000 clones, with 90% observed a single time. The trim removed 1 base at V and 7 bases at J, leaving 10 bases unmatched. Germline CDR1 reads LNHNV; CDR2 reads YYDKDF (reference sequence). The CDR3 sequence is 17 residues long. This clonotype was obtained from a man in his forties or fifties with active COVID-19. Material for sequencing was peripheral blood. This chain connects TRBV15 to TRBJ2-2, with 9 bases matching TRBD2. For the CDR3, the DNA is TGTGCCACCAGCAGAGGACTCGCGGGGGGGCCGGACGGGGAGCTGTTTTTT. Translating gives CATSRGLAGGPDGELFF.